These 17 T cell receptor beta chains were all obtained from the same sample, sequenced in a study of T-cell reconstitution after alpha-beta-depleted transplantation in children. The TCRbeta library was prepared with unique molecular identifiers. TCRdb re-derived calls from the PCR reads in MiXCR, one entry per CDR3 protein. Among about 510,000 distinct CDR3 sequences listed, more than 9.5% were seen once. The sequenced sample was PBMCs, mostly from graft donor cells, obtained 180 days after TCRalphabeta/CD19-depleted stem cell transplant. These receptors all stem from a female patient aged 2 to 10 who had a stem cell transplant for aplastic anemia, so the T cells may come from the graft donor.

The chain recombines TRBV7-6 with TRBJ2-5, with no clear D. V was cut by 1 base and J by 2 bases, with 14 bases left in between. CDR1 SGHVS and CDR2 FNYEAQ come from the germline V gene. CDR3 length: 16 residues. The chain's CDR3 is CASSLGGGGLQETQYF. As DNA, the CDR3 is TGTGCCAGCAGCTTAGGCGGTGGCGGATTACAAGAGACCCAGTACTTC. Filled out from reference TRBV7-6 and TRBJ2-5, the complete variable domain reads GAGVSQSPRYKVTKRGQDVALRCDPISGHVSLYWYRQALGQGPEFLTYFNYEAQQDKSGLPNDRFSAERPEGSISTLTIQRTEQRDSAMYRCASSLGGGGLQETQYFGPGTRLLVL.

The chain links TRBV5-5 to TRBJ1-3; a possible D gene is TRBD1 (6 bases). The ends were cut back, 3 bases at V and 1 base at J, with 11 bases in the middle. Germline V gives CDR1 SGHKS, CDR2 YYEKEE (reference sequence). This CDR3 region has 15 residues. The chain's CDR3 is CASSSPGTSGNTIYF. The CDR3 coding sequence is TGTGCCAGCAGCTCGCCTGGGACATCTGGAAACACCATATATTTT. Full variable domain (remainder filled in from reference TRBV5-5 and TRBJ1-3): DAGVTQSPTHLIKTRGQQVTLRCSPISGHKSVSWYQQVLGQGPQFIFQYYEKEERGRGNFPDRFSARQFPNYSSELNVNALLLGDSALYLCASSSPGTSGNTIYFGEGSWLTVV.

The V and J genes are TRBV5-1 and TRBJ2-2, with 11 bases that match TRBD2. This CDR3 is built from 18 residues. The ends lost 0 bases at V and 5 bases at J; junction bases unmatched: 9. The germline CDR1 and CDR2 sequences are SGHRS and YFSETQ. The CDR3 loop is CASSLEISGRASTGELFF. The CDR3, as DNA: TGCGCCAGCAGCTTGGAGATTAGCGGGAGGGCCTCAACCGGGGAGCTGTTTTTT.

The chain couples TRBV4-2 to TRBJ1-1, with 12 nucleotides matching TRBD1. CDR1 is LGHNA and CDR2 is YNFKEQ in the germline V gene. The CDR3 loop spans 18 amino acids. Trimming at V came to 0 bases and at J to 3 bases, leaving 8 bases not matched to a gene. CDR3 amino acids: CASSQDLGQGAGYTEAFF. DNA of the CDR3: TGTGCCAGCAGCCAAGATTTGGGACAGGGGGCGGGGTACACTGAAGCTTTCTTT.

This clonotype was found a few times. V and J are TRBV16 and TRBJ1-2; 7 bases are shared with TRBD1. Germline assignment: CDR1 KGHSY and CDR2 FQNENV. The CDR3 runs to 14 residues. V was clipped by 4 bases and J by 2 bases; unmatched bases: 4. The CDR3 spells CASSRPGQNYGYTF. The CDR3 DNA is TGTGCCAGCAGCCGACCGGGACAGAACTATGGCTACACCTTC. Drawing the rest from reference TRBV16 and TRBJ1-2, the complete variable domain is GEEVAQTPKHLVRGEGQKAKLYCAPIKGHSYVFWYQQVLKNEFKFLISFQNENVFDETGMPKERFSAKCLPNSPCSLEIQATKLEDSAVYFCASSRPGQNYGYTFGSGTRLTVV.

This clonotype has more than one count but fewer than ten. The chain links TRBV6-1 to TRBJ1-3; D gene unclear. The germline V gene encodes CDR1 MNHNS and CDR2 SASEGT. The CDR3 contains 16 residues. The V end lost 6 bases, the J end lost 0 bases, and 15 bases lay between the germline ends. Here the CDR3 DNA reads TGTGCCAGCAGACTCCTAGCCCGAAACTCTGGAAACACCATATATTTT. It yields the protein CASRLLARNSGNTIYF.

CDR3 nucleotide sequence: TGCGCCAGCAGCGCGGTCGAGGGGCCAGATACGCAGTATTTT. This gives the protein CASSAVEGPDTQYF. The rearrangement joins TRBV5-1 to TRBJ2-3; the D call may be TRBD1 or TRBD2 (5 bases each). V lost 4 bases, J lost 4 bases, and 13 bases lay in between. This CDR3 contains 14 residues. Germline CDR1 SGHRS, CDR2 YFSETQ.

J is TRBJ2-7 and V is TRBV5-5; D is perhaps TRBD1 (6 bases). Trimming took 0 bases from V and 0 from J, leaving 19 bases between them. CDR1 SGHKS and CDR2 YYEKEE come from the germline V gene (reference sequence). The CDR3 is 18 residues long. The CDR3 loop reads CASSLGPTTGKSSYEQYF. In nucleotides, the CDR3 is TGTGCCAGCAGCTTGGGGCCGACTACAGGGAAAAGCTCCTACGAGCAGTACTTC.

This clonotype was recorded at least ten times. This chain links TRBV5-1 with TRBJ2-7; 8 bases fit TRBD2. V trimming: 0 bases; J trimming: 3 bases; junction bases outside the gene matches: 5. CDR1 and CDR2 from the germline V gene are SGHRS and YFSETQ. CDR3 size: 15 residues. CDR3 amino acids: CASSLGAGGLYEQYF. Written as DNA, the CDR3 is TGCGCCAGCAGCTTGGGTGCGGGAGGCCTCTACGAGCAGTACTTC. Looking up the rest from reference TRBV5-1 and TRBJ2-7 gives the full variable domain: KAGVTQTPRYLIKTRGQQVTLSCSPISGHRSVSWYQQTPGQGLQFLFEYFSETQRNKGNFPGRFSGRQFSNSRSEMNVSTLELGDSALYLCASSLGAGGLYEQYFGPGTRLTVT.

This sequence joins TRBV5-1 and TRBJ1-2; 7 bases agree with TRBD1. CDR1 is SGHRS and CDR2 is YFSETQ in the germline V gene. The CDR3 covers 14 residues. The trim removed 0 bases at V and 8 bases at J, leaving 7 bases unmatched. The CDR3 DNA reads TGCGCCAGCAGCTTGGGGACAGGAACTAGAGGCTACACCTTC. Its protein is CASSLGTGTRGYTF.

This clonotype occurred a few times. The J gene is TRBJ1-3, the V gene TRBV5-6; TRBD1 matches 7 bases. J was trimmed by 2 bases and V by 1 base; bases with no gene match: 3. The CDR3 sequence is 15 residues long. Germline V gene sequence: CDR1 SGHDT, CDR2 YYEEEE. CDR3 nucleotide sequence: TGTGCCAGCAGCTTGTATACAGGGGCTGGAAACACCATATATTTT. Translating gives CASSLYTGAGNTIYF.

A few counts support this clonotype. V is TRBV7-8 and J is TRBJ2-7; the D gene is possibly TRBD1 (6 bases). Trimming pared 5 bases from V and 2 bases from J, leaving 16 bases between. Germline assignment: CDR1 SGHVS and CDR2 FQNEAQ. The CDR3 has 15 amino acids. CDR3 coding DNA: TGTGCCAGCAGCCCCTACAGGGCTAGGGCCTACGAGCAGTACTTC. Translation gives CASSPYRARAYEQYF.

This clonotype is a singleton in its sample. The V call is TRBV12-3 or TRBV12-4, the J call TRBJ2-7; a weak D match, TRBD1 (6 bases). Between the trimmed V and J ends, which lost 4 bases and 6 bases, there was a span of 19 bases. This CDR3 has 15 residues. The DNA of the CDR3 is TGTGCCAGCAGTTCCAGGGGCGCCGGGCTATCCGAGCAGTACTTC. Encoded protein: CASSSRGAGLSEQYF.

Only a few counts were recorded for this clonotype. The genes are TRBV19 and TRBJ1-4; D is unresolved. Per the germline V gene, CDR1 is LNHDA and CDR2 is SQIVND (reference sequence). The germline V and J ends were trimmed by 3 bases and 4 bases, with 12 bases remaining between them. The CDR3 contains 15 residues. The CDR3 region has the DNA TGTGCCAGTAGTATTTTATCAGGTGATAATGAAAAACTGTTTTTT. Translating it yields CASSILSGDNEKLFF.

This sequence joins TRBV18 and TRBJ2-5; tentative D call: TRBD1 (6 bases). Germline V gene data show CDR1 as KGHSH and CDR2 as LQKENI. CDR3 length: 15 residues. Trimming stripped 5 bases from V and 3 bases from J, with 16 bases between. The CDR3 nucleotides are TGTGCCAGCTCAGTACAGGGCCCCTCCAAAGAGACCCAGTACTTC. This gives the protein CASSVQGPSKETQYF.

At least ten counts were recorded for this clonotype. The chain has TRBV9 and TRBJ2-1, with TRBD2 matching over 9 bases. CDR1 is SGDLS, CDR2 YYNGEE, per germline. The ends lost 6 bases at V and 9 bases at J; junction bases unmatched: 16. CDR3 length: 16 residues. The CDR3 nucleotides read TGTGCCAGCAACCCTGGCCTAGCGGGAAGATCCGGTGAGCAGTTCTTC. It is translated as CASNPGLAGRSGEQFF. Using reference TRBV9 and TRBJ2-1 for the parts outside the CDR3, the full variable domain is DSGVTQTPKHLITATGQRVTLRCSPRSGDLSVYWYQQSLDQGLQFLIQYYNGEERAKGNILERFSAQQFPDLHSELNLSSLELGDSALYFCASNPGLAGRSGEQFFGPGTRLTVL.

V is TRBV27 and J is TRBJ2-7, with TRBD2 matching 7 bases. V dropped 2 bases and J dropped 3; count of bases not matched to a gene: 10. The CDR3 runs to 16 residues. Germline V gene lookup returns CDR1 MNHEY and CDR2 SMNVEV (reference sequence). CDR3 amino acids: CASSLGGGIASYEQYF. Written as DNA, the CDR3 is TGTGCCAGCAGTTTAGGGGGGGGAATCGCTAGCTACGAGCAGTACTTC.